The present T cell receptor (beta chain) was sequenced within a study of human T cells and chemical hapten exposure. Study background: Reading of the patch tests, which applied 0.01% DPC to the upper back, occurred at 6 days.

The time point denotes: patch test 1, 2 weeks after DPC sensitization. As to treatment: therapeutic diphenylcyclopropenone sensitization with weekly scalp DPC. Phlebotomy was performed prior to application of every patch test. V shed 0 bases and J 4 bases; nucleotides not matched to a gene: 7. The CDR3 spans 16 residues. Per the germline V gene, CDR1 is SGDLS and CDR2 is YYNGEE. There are a few counts of this clonotype. Original data processing: Per-sample TCR counts ranged from roughly 20,000 to 750,000, median roughly 87,000. TCRdb re-called the RACE reads through MiXCR, storing one row per CDR3 protein. For this entry, the V and J calls and clone size follow TCRdb and not the study's own pipeline. Here the sample spans under 450,000 distinct CDR3 sequences, about 4.8% being singletons.

The genes are TRBV9 and TRBJ2-1, with 7 bases matching TRBD2. The specimen was whole blood, collected in connection with sensitization to the hapten diphenylcyclopropenone (DPC). This receptor was obtained from a woman in her forties or fifties with alopecia areata. Some clones in this sample may be carry-over from other donors' samples. The CDR3 protein is CASSVGAAGQYNEQFF. The CDR3 DNA follows: TGTGCCAGCAGCGTAGGTGCAGCGGGGCAGTACAATGAGCAGTTCTTC.